This T cell receptor beta chain was documented in a study of immune cell composition in non-small cell lung cancer. Findings of the study overall: Lung adenocarcinomas had lower top 10 clone scores and clonality than squamous tumours.

Repertoires were generated with immunoSEQ multiplex PCR, while TCRdb's copy carries only in-frame clones and drops some. Of over 3,500 clones listed, approximately 74% are singletons. CDR1 and CDR2 (germline): MDHEN, SYDVKM. CDR3 length: 14 residues. The V end was cut by 5 bases, the J end by 5 bases, with 16 bases between. A note on this clone: Antigen unknown.

This clonotype was sampled from a human donor with non-small cell lung cancer. V and J are TRBV28 and TRBJ2-7; D is possibly TRBD2 (5 bases). The specimen sequenced was lung tumor tissue. The CDR3 region is CASSLLDVPHEQYF. As DNA, the CDR3 is TGTGCCAGCAGTCTACTAGATGTGCCCCACGAGCAGTACTTC.